These T cell receptor beta chains were read from a single sample in a study of shared clonotypes between healthy human individuals. Assay: immunoSEQ multiplex PCR; the TCRdb copy retains only in-frame clones and omits some. The table records about 2.4 million clones, approximately 92% of them present only once. What was sequenced was naive CD4+ T cells sorted from blood. All receptors come from a man aged 18 to 30 in good health. Both conserved end residues are part of each CDR3.

V	J	CDR3
TRBV19	TRBJ1-2	CASSVRSYSGTGTSSGYTF
TRBV7-2	TRBJ2-1	CASSFMQGNEQFF
TRBV11-3	TRBJ2-1	CASSLGGGRINEQFF
TRBV6-6	TRBJ1-1	CASSPMGNDEAFF
TRBV2	TRBJ2-3	CASSEAAGGVLDPQYF
TRBV10-3	TRBJ1-1	CAISEVGQGTLSAFF
TRBV28	TRBJ2-2	CASSLSAAGELFF
TRBV19	TRBJ1-1	CASTPLGGMNTEAFF
TRBV18	TRBJ2-7	CASSPRAGGILQGAYEQYF
TRBV5-1	TRBJ2-7	CASSLASGFLSYEQYF
TRBV19	TRBJ2-5	CASSAGKETQYF
TRBV10-1	TRBJ2-1	CASIEFRDPRHEQFF
TRBV25-1	TRBJ1-2	CASSLTGSYGYTF
TRBV7-8	TRBJ2-1	CASSSSPGLARMGQFF
TRBV6-6	TRBJ1-1	CASNIPQGNTEAFF
TRBV19	TRBJ1-1	CASSSQSTEAFF
TRBV5-1	TRBJ2-5	CASSFDRGNGAETQYF
TRBV5-7	TRBJ1-5	CASSRGRGQNQPQHF
TRBV7-3	TRBJ2-3	CASSPTRTADTQYF
TRBV2	TRBJ2-5	CASSVSGGGGETQYF
TRBV18	TRBJ1-6	CASSTPGNSPLHF
TRBV29-1	TRBJ2-1	CSVEDTGGRARNNEQFF
TRBV5-8	TRBJ2-7	CASSRDGGSSYEQYF